These T cell receptor beta chains were read from a single sample in a study of shared clonotypes between healthy human individuals. The assay was immunoSEQ multiplex PCR, and TCRdb's table has in-frame clones only and misses some. This table holds about 2 million clones, about 95% found once. The sample consisted of naive CD8+ T cells sorted from blood. The receptors originated from a man between 18 and 29 years old in good health. The conserved cysteine and the conserved F or W are not part of the CDR3 here. The order of the fields is V gene, CDR3 protein.

V gene: TRBV9; CDR3 protein: ASSVDGTGDEEQY
V gene: TRBV6-1; CDR3 protein: ASSGRGRYEQY
V gene: TRBV19; CDR3 protein: ASSIGTGDTEAF
V gene: TRBV4-3; CDR3 protein: ASSQGRATNEKLF
V gene: TRBV29-1; CDR3 protein: SVESGLTYEQY
V gene: TRBV30; CDR3 protein: AWSDPPGGLDTQY
V gene: TRBV27; CDR3 protein: ASSPGTGDTYGYT
V gene: TRBV29-1; CDR3 protein: SVEALRGAWYTEAF
V gene: TRBV9; CDR3 protein: ASSSTGTEQY
V gene: TRBV9; CDR3 protein: ASSVGGATYEF
V gene: TRBV9; CDR3 protein: ASSAGNQPQH
V gene: TRBV5-6; CDR3 protein: ASSLGLHWGGENYEQY
V gene: TRBV6-5; CDR3 protein: ASSWTGEGTDTQY
V gene: TRBV19; CDR3 protein: ASVGGYTEAF
V gene: TRBV27; CDR3 protein: ASSLRAPYNEQF
V gene: TRBV5-6; CDR3 protein: ASSYRFSGANVLT
V gene: TRBV9; CDR3 protein: ASSVGWDAGSEKLF
V gene: TRBV10-3; CDR3 protein: AISESAGGTDTQY
V gene: TRBV28; CDR3 protein: ASSLPPGQGLTNEKLF
V gene: TRBV4-3; CDR3 protein: ASSQDSPGRWGSETQY
V gene: TRBV10-3; CDR3 protein: AISDPAWGAF